Listed here is a single T cell receptor beta chain. The antigen remains unidentified. Researchers ran the PCR with 60 Vbeta and 13 Jbeta primers. Sequenced by immunoSEQ multiplex PCR; TCRdb stores in-frame clones only, minus some. The specimen's table records tens of thousands of clones. The germline CDR1 and CDR2 sequences are MDHEN and SYDVKM. Trimming cost V 4 bases and J 2 bases, with 18 bases left between them. The CDR3 is 16 amino acids. It was healthy bone marrow donors who served as donors. This entry is derived from a study of cytomegalovirus exposure and HLA in healthy donors. Findings and limits, study-wide: Later analysis associated a missense DCLRE1C variant with TCR beta V- and J-gene trimming.

This clonotype was obtained from a woman aged 55-70 years in good health and CMV-seronegative. The sample comprised PBMCs. The chain joins TRBV28 to TRBJ2-7; no firm D call. The CDR3 region is CASSSLRGTLTYEQYF. CDR3 DNA: TGTGCCAGCAGTTCGTTGCGCGGTACTCTCACCTACGAGCAGTACTTC.